The 2 T cell receptor beta chains in this list originate from one sample, sequenced in a study of blood T cell repertoires in COVID-19. Assay: immunoSEQ multiplex PCR; the TCRdb copy retains only in-frame clones and omits some. The data contain 320,000 or so clones, over 80% of them singletons. Material for sequencing was PBMCs or T cells enriched from blood (not recorded which). The receptor set was obtained from a man aged 25 to 45 who had recovered from COVID-19.

The rearrangement links TRBV11-2 to TRBJ2-5; 7 positions agree with TRBD1. Germline values: CDR1 SGHAT, CDR2 FQNNGV. The CDR3 contains 14 residues. J was trimmed by 5 bases and V by 2 bases; bases with no gene match: 5. The CDR3: CASSLNRGGETQYF. CDR3 DNA: TGTGCCAGCAGCTTAAACAGGGGTGGGGAGACCCAGTACTTC.

In this sample, this clone turned up once. J is TRBJ2-3 and V is TRBV7-6; TRBD2 might be the D (6 bases). Between the trimmed V and J ends, which lost 1 base and 2 bases, there was a span of 13 bases. Germline V gives CDR1 SGHVS, CDR2 FNYEAQ. This CDR3 is 16 amino acids long. CDR3 protein: CASSLEVAGITDTQYF. CDR3 in DNA: TGTGCCAGCAGCTTAGAGGTGGCGGGGATCACAGATACGCAGTATTTT.